These 10 T cell receptor beta chains originate from one sample sequenced in a study of shared clonotypes between healthy human individuals. Profiling relied on immunoSEQ multiplex PCR, and the TCRdb table lists in-frame clones only, not all of them. The sample carries roughly 760,000 clones, 74% recorded once. Sequences were obtained from memory CD4+ T cells sorted from blood. Subset here: CD45RA-negative fraction. The receptors shown here come from a woman in her 30s in good health.

J is TRBJ2-5 and V is TRBV7-2; tentative D call: TRBD1 (5 bases). The CDR3 is 13 amino acids. CDR1 is SGHTA and CDR2 is FQGNSA in the germline V gene. Trimming pared 1 base from V and 6 bases from J, leaving 9 bases between. CDR3 loop: CASSLDRRQTQYF. The DNA for the CDR3 is TGTGCCAGCAGCTTAGACAGGCGGCAGACCCAGTACTTC.

This clone was observed a few times. The rearrangement joins TRBV19 to TRBJ1-2; weak D call: TRBD1 (6 bases). The CDR3 runs 13 residues. V was clipped by 5 bases and J by 7 bases, with 14 bases between them. Germline V gene data show CDR1 as LNHDA and CDR2 as SQIVND (reference sequence). The CDR3 DNA sequence: TGTGCCAGTAGTCCACCAAACAGGGTTGGCTACACCTTC. This encodes CASSPPNRVGYTF. The full variable domain, completed using reference TRBV19 and TRBJ1-2, is DGGITQSPKYLFRKEGQNVTLSCEQNLNHDAMYWYRQDPGQGLRLIYYSQIVNDFQKGDIAEGYSVSREKKESFPLTVTSAQKNPTAFYLCASSPPNRVGYTFGSGTRLTVV.

The rearrangement joins TRBV9 to TRBJ2-2; 8 bases agree with TRBD2. CDR1 and CDR2 (germline): SGDLS, YYNGEE. This CDR3 is 15 amino acids long. Unmatched junction bases numbered 6, after V lost 2 bases and J lost 6 bases. The CDR3 coding sequence is TGTGCCAGCAGCGTCCAGCGGGAGATCTCCGGGGAGCTGTTTTTT. The encoded protein is CASSVQREISGELFF.

This clone appeared a few times. Here the CDR3 DNA reads TGTGCCAGCAGTTGGACTAGCGGGGGAATCAATGAGCAGTTCTTC. Residues: CASSWTSGGINEQFF. The genes are TRBV27 and TRBJ2-1; 13 nucleotides line up with TRBD2. Germline CDR1 is MNHEY and CDR2 is SMNVEV (reference sequence). The CDR3 runs to 15 residues. Trimming cost V 4 bases and J 6 bases; bases outside gene matches: 3.

The J gene is TRBJ2-7, the V gene TRBV9, with D hard to call. Trimming left V 0 bases short and J 2 bases short, with 9 bases between. The CDR3 is made up of 14 amino acids. Germline CDR1 and CDR2: SGDLS and YYNGEE. The CDR3 is CASSVEATPYEQYF. CDR3 nucleotides: TGTGCCAGCAGCGTAGAAGCGACCCCCTACGAGCAGTACTTC.

The chain carries TRBV28 and TRBJ2-7; TRBD1 matches at 8 bases. CDR1 and CDR2 from the germline V gene are MDHEN and SYDVKM. The CDR3 is 13 amino acids. The V and J ends lost 6 bases and 6 bases, in that order; junction bases with no gene match: 7. CDR3 region: CASSLDRDSEQYF. DNA of the CDR3: TGTGCCAGCAGCCTGGACAGGGATAGCGAGCAGTACTTC.

CDR3 in DNA: TGTGCCAGCAGTGAAATGGAGGGGGAGCAGTACTTC. Protein sequence: CASSEMEGEQYF. V usage is TRBV6-1 and J usage is TRBJ2-7, with D maybe TRBD2 (6 bases). V was clipped by 2 bases and J by 7 bases, with 9 bases between them. The CDR3 runs to 12 residues. Germline V CDR1 and CDR2: MNHNS, SASEGT.

This clone appeared once. The CDR3 here is CASTDGLAGGGETQYF. As DNA, the CDR3 is TGTGCCAGCACCGATGGACTAGCGGGAGGTGGAGAGACCCAGTACTTC. The chain has TRBV7-9 and TRBJ2-5; 14 bases fit TRBD2. Germline V gives CDR1 SEHNR, CDR2 FQNEAQ (reference sequence). Trimming took 7 bases from V and 4 from J; bases not matched to a gene: 8. This CDR3 comprises 16 residues. The variable domain in full, with the rest retrieved from reference TRBV7-9 and TRBJ2-5, is DTGVSQNPRHKITKRGQNVTFRCDPISEHNRLYWYRQTLGQGPEFLTYFQNEAQLEKSRLLSDRFSAERPKGSFSTLEIQRTEQGDSAMYLCASTDGLAGGGETQYFGPGTRLLVL.

The chain combines TRBV5-1 with TRBJ1-2; possible D gene TRBD1, 6 bases. The CDR3 has 16 residues. V was trimmed by 4 bases and J by 2 bases, leaving 18 bases between them. Germline V lookup: CDR1 SGHRS, CDR2 YFSETQ. The CDR3 region is CASSPGGAQGNYGYTF. In DNA, the CDR3 is TGCGCCAGCAGCCCGGGTGGGGCACAGGGCAACTATGGCTACACCTTC.

The rearrangement links TRBV27 to TRBJ1-5, with TRBD1 as a possible D gene (5 bases). The CDR3 is 13 amino acids. CDR1 MNHEY and CDR2 SMNVEV come from the germline V gene (reference sequence). V lost 5 bases and J 2 bases, leaving 7 bases between the germline ends. For the CDR3, the DNA is TGTGCCAGCAGTGTACAGGGCAATCAGCCCCAGCATTTT. Translated, it gives CASSVQGNQPQHF.